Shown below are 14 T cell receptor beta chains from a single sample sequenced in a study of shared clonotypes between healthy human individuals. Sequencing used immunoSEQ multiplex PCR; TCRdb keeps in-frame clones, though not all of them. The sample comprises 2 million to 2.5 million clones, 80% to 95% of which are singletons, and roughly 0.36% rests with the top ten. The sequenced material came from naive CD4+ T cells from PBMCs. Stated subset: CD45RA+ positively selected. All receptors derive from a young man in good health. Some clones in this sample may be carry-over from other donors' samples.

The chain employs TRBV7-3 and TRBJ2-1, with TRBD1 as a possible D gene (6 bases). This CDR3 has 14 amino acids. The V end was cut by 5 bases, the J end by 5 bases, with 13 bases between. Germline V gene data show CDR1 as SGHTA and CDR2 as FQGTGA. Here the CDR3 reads CASSKRGSHNEQFF. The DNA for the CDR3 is TGTGCCAGCAGCAAAAGGGGGAGCCACAATGAGCAGTTCTTC.

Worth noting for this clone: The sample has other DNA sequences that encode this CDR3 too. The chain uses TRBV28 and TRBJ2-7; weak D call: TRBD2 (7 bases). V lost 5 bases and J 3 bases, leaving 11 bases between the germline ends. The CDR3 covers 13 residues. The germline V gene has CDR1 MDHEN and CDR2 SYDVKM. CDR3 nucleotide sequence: TGTGCCAGCAGTCCGGGGGGCCGCTACGAGCAGTACTTC. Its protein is CASSPGGRYEQYF.

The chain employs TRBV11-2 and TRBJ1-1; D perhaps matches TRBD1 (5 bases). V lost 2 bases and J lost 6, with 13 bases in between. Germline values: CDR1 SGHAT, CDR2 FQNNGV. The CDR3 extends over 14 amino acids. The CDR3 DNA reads TGTGCCAGCAGCTTACCGGGGCTTCGAGCTGAAGCTTTCTTT. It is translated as CASSLPGLRAEAFF.

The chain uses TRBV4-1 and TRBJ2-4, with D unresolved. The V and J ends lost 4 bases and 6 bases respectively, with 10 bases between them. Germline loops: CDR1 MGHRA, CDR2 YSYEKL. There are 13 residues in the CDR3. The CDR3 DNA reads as TGCGCCAGCAGCCCGGATTTCTTAAACATTCAGTACTTC. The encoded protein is CASSPDFLNIQYF.

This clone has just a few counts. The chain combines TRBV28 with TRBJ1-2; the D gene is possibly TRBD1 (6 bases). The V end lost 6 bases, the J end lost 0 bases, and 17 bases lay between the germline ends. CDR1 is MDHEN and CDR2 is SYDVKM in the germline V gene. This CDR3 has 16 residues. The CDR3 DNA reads TGTGCCAGCAGCCCTCTAAGACAGGCTGCTAACTATGGCTACACCTTC. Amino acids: CASSPLRQAANYGYTF.

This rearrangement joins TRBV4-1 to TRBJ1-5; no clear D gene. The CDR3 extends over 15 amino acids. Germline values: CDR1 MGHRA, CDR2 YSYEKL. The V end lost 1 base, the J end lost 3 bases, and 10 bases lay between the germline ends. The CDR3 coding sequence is TGCGCCAGCAGCCAAGTTGTCGCACCCAATCAGCCCCAGCATTTT. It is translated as CASSQVVAPNQPQHF.

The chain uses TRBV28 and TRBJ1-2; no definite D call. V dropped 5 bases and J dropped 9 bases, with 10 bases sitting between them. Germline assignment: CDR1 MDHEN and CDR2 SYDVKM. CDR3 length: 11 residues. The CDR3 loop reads CASSPPERYTF. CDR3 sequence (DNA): TGTGCCAGCAGTCCCCCGGAGCGCTACACCTTC.

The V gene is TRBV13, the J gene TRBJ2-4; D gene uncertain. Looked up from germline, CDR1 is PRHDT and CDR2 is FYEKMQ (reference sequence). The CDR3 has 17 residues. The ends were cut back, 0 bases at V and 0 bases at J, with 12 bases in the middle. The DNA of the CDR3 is TGTGCCAGCAGCTTAGGCCGGACCGATCTAGCCAAAAACATTCAGTACTTC. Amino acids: CASSLGRTDLAKNIQYF. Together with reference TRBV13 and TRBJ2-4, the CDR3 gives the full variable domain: AAGVIQSPRHLIKEKRETATLKCYPIPRHDTVYWYQQGPGQDPQFLISFYEKMQSDKGSIPDRFSAQQFSDYHSELNMSSLELGDSALYFCASSLGRTDLAKNIQYFGAGTRLSVL.

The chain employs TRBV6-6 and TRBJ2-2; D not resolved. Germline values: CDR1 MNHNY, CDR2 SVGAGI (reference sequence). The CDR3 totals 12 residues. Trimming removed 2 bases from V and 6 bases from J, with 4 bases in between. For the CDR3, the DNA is TGTGCCAGCAGTTACGGCCCCGGGGAGCTGTTTTTT. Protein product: CASSYGPGELFF.

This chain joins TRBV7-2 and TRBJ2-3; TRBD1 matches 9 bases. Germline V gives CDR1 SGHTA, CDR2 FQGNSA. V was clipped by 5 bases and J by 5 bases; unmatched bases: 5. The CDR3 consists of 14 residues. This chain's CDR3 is CASSQRQGVDTQYF. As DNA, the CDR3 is TGTGCCAGCAGCCAAAGACAGGGGGTAGATACGCAGTATTTT.

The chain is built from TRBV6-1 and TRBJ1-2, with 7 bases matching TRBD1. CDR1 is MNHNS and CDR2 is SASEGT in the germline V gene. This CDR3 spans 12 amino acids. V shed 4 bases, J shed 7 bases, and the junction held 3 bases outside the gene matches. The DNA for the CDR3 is TGTGCCAGCAGTGGACAGGGCTTTGGCTACACCTTC. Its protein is CASSGQGFGYTF.

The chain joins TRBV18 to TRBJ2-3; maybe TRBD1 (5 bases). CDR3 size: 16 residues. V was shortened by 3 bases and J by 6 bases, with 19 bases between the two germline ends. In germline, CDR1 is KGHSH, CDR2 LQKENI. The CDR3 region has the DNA TGTGCCAGCTCACCCGTGGACACCGTTCTTGAGGATACGCAGTATTTT. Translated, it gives CASSPVDTVLEDTQYF.

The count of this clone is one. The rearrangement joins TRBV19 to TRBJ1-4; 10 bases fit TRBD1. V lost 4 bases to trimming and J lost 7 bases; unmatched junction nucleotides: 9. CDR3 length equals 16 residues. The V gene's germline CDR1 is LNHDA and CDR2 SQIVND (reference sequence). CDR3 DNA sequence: TGTGCCAGTAGTACCATCGCCGGGACAGGGGTTGAAAAACTGTTTTTT. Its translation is CASSTIAGTGVEKLFF.

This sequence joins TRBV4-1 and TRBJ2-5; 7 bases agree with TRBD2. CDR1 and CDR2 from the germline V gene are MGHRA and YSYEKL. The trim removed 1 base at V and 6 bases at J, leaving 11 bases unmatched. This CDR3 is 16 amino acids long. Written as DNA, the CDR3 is TGCGCCAGCAGCCAAGTTGCCCAGGGAGGGACGCAGACCCAGTACTTC. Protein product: CASSQVAQGGTQTQYF.